The clone carrying this T cell receptor beta chain was seen just once. This sample is drawn from a study of shared clonotypes between healthy human individuals. The naive CD8 subset, CD45RO-negative cells positively selected for CCR7, excluded terminally differentiated effector memory CD45RA+ cells. Trimming cost V 2 bases and J 3 bases, with 13 bases left between them. The germline CDR1 and CDR2 sequences are SGHVS and FNYEAQ. The length of the CDR3 is 15 residues. This table comes from immunoSEQ multiplex PCR, and its TCRdb copy is limited to in-frame clones, with some not included. The data contain millions of clones, approximately 94% of them seen just once; the ten biggest clones take up about 1.1%.

Sequencing input: naive CD8+ T cells sorted from blood. The TCR comes from a man between 18 and 35 years old in good health. The V and J genes are TRBV7-6 and TRBJ1-1; D not resolved. CDR3 nucleotides: TGTGCCAGCAGCTTAAGCCCCCGTGGGGACACTGAAGCTTTCTTT. Protein: CASSLSPRGDTEAFF.